Below are 10 T cell receptor beta chains sequenced from a single sample in a study of OX40 agonist ivuxolimab in advanced cancers. Sequenced by immunoSEQ multiplex PCR; TCRdb stores in-frame clones only, minus some. The table records under 90,000 clones, 75% to 90% of them present only once. The sequencing here drew on CD4+ or CD8+ T cells sorted from blood, taken in a trial of the OX40 agonist ivuxolimab. The receptors were sampled from an adult with an advanced solid tumor such as melanoma, head and neck, liver or kidney cancer.

J is TRBJ2-2 and V is TRBV27, with TRBD1 matching 11 bases. The length of the CDR3 is 15 residues. Trimming took 4 bases from V and 5 from J; bases not matched to a gene: 3. Germline CDR1 MNHEY, CDR2 SMNVEV (reference sequence). CDR3 residues: CASSYWDRGTGELFF. The CDR3 nucleotides read TGTGCCAGCAGTTATTGGGACAGGGGGACCGGGGAGCTGTTTTTT.

The chain recombines TRBV7-2 with TRBJ2-7, with no clear D. V shed 6 bases and J shed 0 bases, with 15 bases lying between them. Per germline, CDR1 SGHTA and CDR2 FQGNSA. This CDR3 contains 15 residues. This CDR3 is CASSLGRAYSYEQYF. CDR3 DNA sequence: TGTGCCAGCAGTCTAGGACGGGCATACTCCTACGAGCAGTACTTC.

The rearrangement uses TRBV18 and TRBJ1-1, with D uncertain. The CDR3 has 13 amino acids. Germline-derived CDR1 and CDR2 are KGHSH and LQKENI. The V end lost 6 bases, the J end lost 8 bases, and 16 bases lay between the germline ends. The CDR3 sequence: CASSPAPGVEAFF. The CDR3 coding sequence is TGTGCCAGCTCGCCAGCCCCCGGGGTCGAAGCTTTCTTT.

The V and J genes are TRBV28 and TRBJ2-5; no clear D. Germline CDR1 and CDR2: MDHEN and SYDVKM. Trimming removed 2 bases from V and 5 bases from J, with 9 bases in between. CDR3 length: 13 amino acids. CDR3 residues: CASSLESLETQYF. CDR3 nucleotide sequence: TGTGCCAGCAGTTTAGAGTCTTTGGAGACCCAGTACTTC.

The gene calls are TRBV4-3 and TRBJ1-2; D remains unclear. In germline, CDR1 is LGHNA, CDR2 YSLEER. V lost 0 bases to trimming and J lost 8 bases, with 16 bases between them. The CDR3 sequence is 15 residues long. The CDR3 here is CASSQDPGDRSGYTF. Written as DNA, the CDR3 is TGCGCCAGCAGCCAAGATCCAGGTGACCGTAGCGGCTACACCTTC.

The CDR3 region is CASTLTRLTGTRWPMGEQYF. The CDR3 region has the DNA TGTGCCAGCACCCTCACCCGGCTGACAGGAACGCGCTGGCCAATGGGGGAGCAGTACTTC. V usage is TRBV5-4 and J usage is TRBJ2-7, with D tentatively TRBD1 (6 bases). The CDR3 loop spans 20 amino acids. V lost 6 bases to trimming and J lost 7 bases, with 38 bases between them. Germline V lookup: CDR1 SGHNT, CDR2 YYREEE (reference sequence).

The rearrangement links TRBV28 to TRBJ1-1; no definite D call. In germline, CDR1 is MDHEN, CDR2 SYDVKM. V was shortened by 10 bases and J by 10 bases, with 16 bases between the two germline ends. This CDR3 spans 11 amino acids. For the CDR3, the DNA is TGTGCCACCCACACCGGACGTCTAGCTTTCTTT. It translates to CATHTGRLAFF.

This rearrangement joins TRBV6-4 to TRBJ1-1; 7 bases match TRBD1. Looked up from germline, CDR1 is MRHNA and CDR2 is SNTAGT. The CDR3 spans 14 residues. The junction had 4 bases not matched to a gene; V was cut back by 3 bases and J by 3 bases. CDR3 bases: TGTGCCAGCAGTGAGAGACAGGGAGACACTGAAGCTTTCTTT. Translated, it gives CASSERQGDTEAFF.

V and J are TRBV7-3 and TRBJ2-3, with D possibly matching TRBD1 (6 bases). CDR1 and CDR2 from the germline V gene are SGHTA and FQGTGA. CDR3 length: 14 residues. Trimming took 4 bases from V and 7 from J, leaving 15 bases between them. CDR3 coding DNA: TGTGCCAGCAGCTCCAGGGACAAGGCCAATACGCAGTATTTT. It codes for CASSSRDKANTQYF. The variable domain in full, with the rest retrieved from reference TRBV7-3 and TRBJ2-3, is GAGVSQTPSNKVTEKGKYVELRCDPISGHTALYWYRQSLGQGPEFLIYFQGTGAADDSGLPNDRFFAVRPEGSVSTLKIQRTERGDSAVYLCASSSRDKANTQYFGPGTRLTVL.

The gene calls are TRBV5-6 and TRBJ1-2, with D possibly matching TRBD1 (6 bases). The germline V and J ends were trimmed by 2 bases and 3 bases, with 14 bases remaining between them. The germline gives CDR1 SGHDT, CDR2 YYEEEE. CDR3 length equals 15 residues. The CDR3: CASSFFSGEDYGYTF. CDR3 DNA: TGTGCCAGCAGCTTTTTTTCAGGGGAGGACTATGGCTACACCTTC.